Below, 8 T cell receptor beta chains from the same sample are listed, as sequenced in a study of T cells after yellow fever vaccination (dated by TCRdb to the late 2010s). Receptor amplification or capture employed 5' RACE. Instrument used: Illumina HiSeq 2500. Using fastp at Q25 and MiXCR, TCRdb reprocessed the public reads and kept productive beta chains. Every CDR3 protein is listed once, alongside the most common genes and DNA of its rows. The sample table records under 200,000 distinct CDR3 sequences; less than 9% of these occur just once. The ten largest clonotypes hold roughly 2.5% of the sample. The treatment or condition label, as the study defines it: live attenuated yellow fever vaccine strain. Sequences were derived from CD4+ T cells sorted from PBMCs, sampled about 5 days after the first yellow fever vaccination. The receptors derive from a man aged 18 to 30 who received the YFV17D yellow fever vaccine.

This clonotype was detected many times. The genes are TRBV28 and TRBJ2-7, with TRBD1 matching over 9 bases. CDR1 is MDHEN, CDR2 SYDVKM, per germline. CDR3 length: 14 residues. With 6 bases clipped from V and 5 bases from J, the junction kept 8 bases outside the gene matches. In DNA, the CDR3 is TGTGCCAGCAGCGGAGGACAGGGGATTCACGAGCAGTACGTC. Its translation is CASSGGQGIHEQYV.

This clonotype has ten or more counts. The J gene is TRBJ1-4, the V gene TRBV12-3 or TRBV12-4, with unresolved D. V lost 4 bases and J 3 bases, leaving 18 bases between the germline ends. The CDR3 is 17 residues long. The CDR3: CASSSPRGGVANEKLFF. DNA for the CDR3: TGTGCCAGCAGTTCACCGCGGGGAGGAGTCGCTAATGAAAAACTGTTTTTT.

This clonotype was counted ten times or more. The J gene is TRBJ1-6, the V gene TRBV11-1, with 7 bases aligning to TRBD1. Germline CDR1 SGHAT, CDR2 FQDESV (reference sequence). The CDR3 totals 18 residues. V shed 5 bases and J 7 bases; nucleotides not matched to a gene: 17. CDR3 nucleotides: TGTGCCAGCAGCCCAGCCTCCACAGGGGTCGGTGTAAATTCACCCCTCCACTTT. It codes for CASSPASTGVGVNSPLHF.

The chain combines TRBV5-1 with TRBJ1-6; D possibly corresponds to TRBD1 (6 bases). CDR1 and CDR2 from the germline V gene are SGHRS and YFSETQ. V lost 0 bases, J lost 7 bases, and 8 bases lay in between. The CDR3 sequence is 14 residues long. Here the CDR3 reads CASSLGGHNSPLHF. The DNA for the CDR3 is TGCGCCAGCAGCTTGGGGGGGCACAATTCACCCCTCCACTTT.

This clonotype was seen ten or more times. The V call is TRBV4-3, the J call TRBJ1-5; weak D call: TRBD1 (6 bases). Per germline, CDR1 LGHNA and CDR2 YSLEER. CDR3 length equals 15 residues. V lost 4 bases to trimming and J lost 5 bases, with 15 bases between them. For the CDR3, the DNA is TGCGCCAGCAGCCTAACAACAGGGAGATATCAGCCCCAGCATTTT. As protein: CASSLTTGRYQPQHF.

Notes on this clonotype: A read error may explain this, as a much larger clone is one base away. V and J are TRBV4-3 and TRBJ2-1; D possibly corresponds to TRBD1 (6 bases). V lost 0 bases and J lost 1, with 10 bases in between. The CDR3 contains 16 residues. Germline CDR1 reads LGHNA; CDR2 reads YSLEER. Here the CDR3 reads CASSQDLGASYNEQFF. The CDR3 DNA reads TGCGCCAGCAGCCAAGATCTGGGGGCGTCCTACAATGAGCAGTTCTTC.

The sample holds many counts of this clonotype. The CDR3: CASSPLPGLAGVTGETQYF. CDR3 in DNA: TGTGCCAGCAGCCCGCTTCCGGGACTAGCGGGGGTCACGGGAGAGACCCAGTACTTC. V and J are TRBV3-1 and TRBJ2-5; 14 positions match TRBD2. The CDR3 runs to 19 residues. The junction had 14 bases not matched to a gene; V was cut back by 4 bases and J by 4 bases. CDR1 and CDR2 (germline): LGHDT, YNNKEL (reference sequence).

The rearrangement uses TRBV7-2 and TRBJ2-2, with D tentatively TRBD2 (6 bases). The CDR3 runs to 15 residues. The germline V and J ends were trimmed by 1 base and 9 bases, with 15 bases remaining between them. Germline V CDR1 and CDR2: SGHTA, FQGNSA. The CDR3 DNA is TGTGCCAGCAGCTTAGGGAGGGCGCGACGGTGGGAGCTGTTTTTT. Protein: CASSLGRARRWELFF.